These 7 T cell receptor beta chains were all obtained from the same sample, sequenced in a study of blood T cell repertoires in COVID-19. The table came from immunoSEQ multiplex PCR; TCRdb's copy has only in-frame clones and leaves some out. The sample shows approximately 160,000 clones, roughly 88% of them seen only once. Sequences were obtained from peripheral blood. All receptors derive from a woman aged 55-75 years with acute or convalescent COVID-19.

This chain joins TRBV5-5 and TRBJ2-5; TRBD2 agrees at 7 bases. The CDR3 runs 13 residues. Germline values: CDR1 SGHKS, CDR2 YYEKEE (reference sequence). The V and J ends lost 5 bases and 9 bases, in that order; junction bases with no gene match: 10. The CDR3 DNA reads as TGTGCCAGCAGTTTCCGGGACTATGAATCCCAGTACTTC. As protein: CASSFRDYESQYF. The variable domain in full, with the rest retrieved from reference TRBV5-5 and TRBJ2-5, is DAGVTQSPTHLIKTRGQQVTLRCSPISGHKSVSWYQQVLGQGPQFIFQYYEKEERGRGNFPDRFSARQFPNYSSELNVNALLLGDSALYLCASSFRDYESQYFGPGTRLLVL.

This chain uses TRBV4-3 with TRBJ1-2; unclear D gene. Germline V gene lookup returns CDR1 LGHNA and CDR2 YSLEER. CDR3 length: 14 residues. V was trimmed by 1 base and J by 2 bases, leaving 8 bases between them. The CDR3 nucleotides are TGCGCCAGCAGCCAAGGAACGGGAAACTATGGCTACACCTTC. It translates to CASSQGTGNYGYTF.

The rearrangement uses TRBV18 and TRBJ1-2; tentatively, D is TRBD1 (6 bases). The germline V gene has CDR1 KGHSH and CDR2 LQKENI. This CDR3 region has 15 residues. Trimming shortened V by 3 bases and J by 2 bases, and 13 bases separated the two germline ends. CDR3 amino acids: CASSPNREVNYGYTF. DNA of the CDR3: TGTGCCAGCTCACCCAACAGGGAAGTAAACTATGGCTACACCTTC. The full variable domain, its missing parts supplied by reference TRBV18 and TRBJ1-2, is NAGVMQNPRHLVRRRGQEARLRCSPMKGHSHVYWYRQLPEEGLKFMVYLQKENIIDESGMPKERFSAEFPKEGPSILRIQQVVRGDSAAYFCASSPNREVNYGYTFGSGTRLTVV.

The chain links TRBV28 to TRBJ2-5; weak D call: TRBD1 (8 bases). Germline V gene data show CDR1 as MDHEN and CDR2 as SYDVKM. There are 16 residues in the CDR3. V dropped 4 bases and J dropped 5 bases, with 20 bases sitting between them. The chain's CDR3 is CASSSPTGGARETQYF. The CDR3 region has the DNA TGTGCCAGCAGTTCCCCAACAGGGGGGGCTAGGGAGACCCAGTACTTC.

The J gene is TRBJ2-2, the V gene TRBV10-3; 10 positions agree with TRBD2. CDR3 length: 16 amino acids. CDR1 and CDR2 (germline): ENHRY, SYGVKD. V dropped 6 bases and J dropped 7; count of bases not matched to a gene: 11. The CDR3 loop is CAISPLAGAYDGELFF. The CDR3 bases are TGTGCCATCAGCCCCCTAGCGGGGGCCTACGACGGGGAGCTGTTTTTT.

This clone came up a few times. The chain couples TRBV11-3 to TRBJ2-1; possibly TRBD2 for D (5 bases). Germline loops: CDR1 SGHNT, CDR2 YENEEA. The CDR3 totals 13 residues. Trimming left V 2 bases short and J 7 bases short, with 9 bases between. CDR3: CASSLSSGNEQFF. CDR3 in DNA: TGTGCCAGCAGCTTAAGTTCGGGAAATGAGCAGTTCTTC.

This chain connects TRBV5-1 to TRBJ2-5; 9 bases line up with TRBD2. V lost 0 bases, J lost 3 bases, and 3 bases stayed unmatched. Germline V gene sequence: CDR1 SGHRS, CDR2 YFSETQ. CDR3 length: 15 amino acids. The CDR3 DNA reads TGCGCCAGCAGCTTGGCAGCTAGCGGGGAAGAGACCCAGTACTTC. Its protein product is CASSLAASGEETQYF.